The clone carrying this TCR beta chain was found a few times. Its antigen is undetermined. This sample was taken from a study of cytomegalovirus exposure and HLA in healthy donors. Notes on the study in general: Later analysis associated a missense DCLRE1C variant with TCR beta V- and J-gene trimming.

13 Jbeta primers and 60 Vbeta primers were used for the PCR. Clones were read by immunoSEQ multiplex PCR, and TCRdb kept only the in-frame ones, dropping some. The sample carries over 85,000 clones, 75% to 80% recorded once. Regarding donors, all were healthy bone marrow donors. Donors were ostensibly healthy at sampling, although undocumented immune exposures were probable. The source is a male donor in good health and CMV-seropositive. Sequencing used PBMCs.

CDR3 sequence: CASSHGKGTGSYEQYF. CDR3 bases: TGTGCCAGCAGCCACGGGAAAGGGACAGGGAGCTACGAGCAGTACTTC. The rearrangement joins TRBV21-1 to TRBJ2-7; the table calls TRBD1, which could not be checked here. TRBV21-1 is a listed pseudogene. This CDR3 is 16 amino acids long.